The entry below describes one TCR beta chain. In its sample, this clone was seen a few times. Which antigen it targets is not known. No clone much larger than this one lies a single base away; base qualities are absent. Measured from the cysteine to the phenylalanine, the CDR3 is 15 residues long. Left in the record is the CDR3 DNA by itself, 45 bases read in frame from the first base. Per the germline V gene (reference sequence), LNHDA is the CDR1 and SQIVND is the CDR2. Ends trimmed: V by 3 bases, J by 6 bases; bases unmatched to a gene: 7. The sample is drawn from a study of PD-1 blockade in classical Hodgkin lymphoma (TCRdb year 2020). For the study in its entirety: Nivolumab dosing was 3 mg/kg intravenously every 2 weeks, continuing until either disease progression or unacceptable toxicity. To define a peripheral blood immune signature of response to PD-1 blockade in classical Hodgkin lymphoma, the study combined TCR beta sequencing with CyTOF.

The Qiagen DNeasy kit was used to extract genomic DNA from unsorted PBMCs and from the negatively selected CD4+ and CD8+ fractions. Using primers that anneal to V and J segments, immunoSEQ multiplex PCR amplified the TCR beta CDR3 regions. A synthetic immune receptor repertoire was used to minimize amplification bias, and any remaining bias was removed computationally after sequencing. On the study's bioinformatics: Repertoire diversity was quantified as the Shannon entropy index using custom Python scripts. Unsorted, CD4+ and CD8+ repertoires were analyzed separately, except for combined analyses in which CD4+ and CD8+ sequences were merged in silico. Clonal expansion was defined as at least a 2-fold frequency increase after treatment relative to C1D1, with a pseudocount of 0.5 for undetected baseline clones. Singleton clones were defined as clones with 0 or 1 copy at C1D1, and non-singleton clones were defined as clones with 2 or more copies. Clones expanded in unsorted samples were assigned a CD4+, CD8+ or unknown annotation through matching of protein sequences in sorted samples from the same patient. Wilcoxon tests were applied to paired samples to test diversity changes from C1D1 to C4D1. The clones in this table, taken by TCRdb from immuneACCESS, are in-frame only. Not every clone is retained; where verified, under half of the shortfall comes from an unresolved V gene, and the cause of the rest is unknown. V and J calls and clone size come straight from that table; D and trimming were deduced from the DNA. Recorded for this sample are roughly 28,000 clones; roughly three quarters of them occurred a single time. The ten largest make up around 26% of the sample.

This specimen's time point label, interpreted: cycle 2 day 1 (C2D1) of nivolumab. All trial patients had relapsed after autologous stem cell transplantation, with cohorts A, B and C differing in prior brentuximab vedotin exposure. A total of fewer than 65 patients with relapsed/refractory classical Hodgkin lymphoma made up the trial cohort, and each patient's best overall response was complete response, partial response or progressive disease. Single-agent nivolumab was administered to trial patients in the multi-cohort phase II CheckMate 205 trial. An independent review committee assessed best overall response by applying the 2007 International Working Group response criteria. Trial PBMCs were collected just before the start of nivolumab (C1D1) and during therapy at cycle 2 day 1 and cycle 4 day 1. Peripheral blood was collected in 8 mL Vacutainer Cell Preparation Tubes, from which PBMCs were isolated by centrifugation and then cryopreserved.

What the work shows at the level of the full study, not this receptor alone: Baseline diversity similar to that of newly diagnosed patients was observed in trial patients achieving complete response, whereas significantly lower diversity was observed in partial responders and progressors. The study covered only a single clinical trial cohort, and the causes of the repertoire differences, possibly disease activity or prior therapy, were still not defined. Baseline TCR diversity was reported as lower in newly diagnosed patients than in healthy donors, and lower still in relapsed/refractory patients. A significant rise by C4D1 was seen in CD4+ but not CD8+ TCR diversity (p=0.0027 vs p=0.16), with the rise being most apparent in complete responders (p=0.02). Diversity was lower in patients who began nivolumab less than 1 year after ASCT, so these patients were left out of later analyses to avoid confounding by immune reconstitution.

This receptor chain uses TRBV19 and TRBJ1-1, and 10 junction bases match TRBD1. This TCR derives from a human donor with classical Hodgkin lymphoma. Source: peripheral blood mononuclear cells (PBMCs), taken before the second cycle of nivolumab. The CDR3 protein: CASSIISGTGAEAFF. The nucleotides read TGTGCCAGTAGTATTATTTCTGGGACAGGGGCTGAAGCTTTCTTT.